These T cell receptor beta chains were read from a single sample in a study of CXCR3-negative and CXCR3-positive naive CD8 T cells. TCRdb reprocessed the 5' RACE reads and reports one entry per CDR3 protein, with no DNA. This listing includes some 130,000 distinct CDR3 sequences. The sample taken for sequencing was naive CXCR3- CD8+ T cells from blood. Receptors originate from a human donor in good health. Some clones in this sample may be carry-over from other donors' samples. Each CDR3 is given with its conserved first and last residue.

V gene: TRBV5-1; J gene: TRBJ2-7; CDR3 protein: CASSLYRLAEPYEQYF
V gene: TRBV6-1; J gene: TRBJ2-1; CDR3 protein: CASSQKPSGHRYNEQFF
V gene: TRBV10-3; J gene: TRBJ2-7; CDR3 protein: CAISVSGNEQYF
V gene: TRBV11-2; J gene: TRBJ2-5; CDR3 protein: CASSLARGDPSETQYF
V gene: TRBV12-3/TRBV12-4; J gene: TRBJ2-4; CDR3 protein: CASSLFRLAKNIQYF
V gene: TRBV9; J gene: TRBJ1-2; CDR3 protein: CASSEGDIRRTF
V gene: TRBV9; J gene: TRBJ2-1; CDR3 protein: CASSGGLAGGYNEQFF
V gene: TRBV7-2; J gene: TRBJ2-3; CDR3 protein: CASSFLGGGDTQYF
V gene: TRBV12-3/TRBV12-4; J gene: TRBJ2-7; CDR3 protein: CASSLSRDSYEQYF
V gene: TRBV20-1; J gene: TRBJ1-5; CDR3 protein: CSARDQVGVAYSNQPQHF
V gene: TRBV6-5; J gene: TRBJ2-2; CDR3 protein: CASESSPGELFF
V gene: TRBV29-1; J gene: TRBJ1-2; CDR3 protein: CSVGELGYGYTF
V gene: TRBV5-1; J gene: TRBJ2-1; CDR3 protein: CASSLVDNEQFF
V gene: TRBV29-1; J gene: TRBJ2-3; CDR3 protein: CSVVQGLTDTQYF
V gene: TRBV5-1; J gene: TRBJ2-7; CDR3 protein: CASSWTSGGTYEQYF
V gene: TRBV19; J gene: TRBJ1-1; CDR3 protein: CASSTGGNTEAFF
V gene: TRBV12-3/TRBV12-4; J gene: TRBJ2-7; CDR3 protein: CASSFALPPYEQYF
V gene: TRBV3-1; J gene: TRBJ1-2; CDR3 protein: CASSKLTGGDGYTF
V gene: TRBV7-9; J gene: TRBJ2-3; CDR3 protein: CASRSPDPTDTQYF
V gene: TRBV29-1; J gene: TRBJ2-7; CDR3 protein: CSVERCGIGENEQYF
V gene: TRBV14; J gene: TRBJ2-1; CDR3 protein: CASSQDIWAGVNEQFF
V gene: TRBV28; J gene: TRBJ2-7; CDR3 protein: CASSPQGHEQYF
V gene: TRBV2; J gene: TRBJ2-7; CDR3 protein: CASSAAPGSRYEQYF
V gene: TRBV13; J gene: TRBJ1-1; CDR3 protein: CASSLGPGMNTEAFF
V gene: TRBV7-9; J gene: TRBJ2-7; CDR3 protein: CASSLDRGYEQYF
V gene: TRBV4-1; J gene: TRBJ1-2; CDR3 protein: CASSSERPGANYGYTF
V gene: TRBV20-1; J gene: TRBJ2-7; CDR3 protein: CSARDRDYPSYEQYF
V gene: TRBV4-3; J gene: TRBJ2-1; CDR3 protein: CASSQSKGSSSTSYNEQFF
V gene: TRBV29-1; J gene: TRBJ2-1; CDR3 protein: CSVEASGGADWYNEQFF
V gene: TRBV4-2; J gene: TRBJ2-1; CDR3 protein: CASSQGWGFNEQFF
V gene: TRBV7-6; J gene: TRBJ2-5; CDR3 protein: CASSFVAGDETQYF
V gene: TRBV5-5; J gene: TRBJ2-3; CDR3 protein: CASSWEPGTDTQYF